The entry that follows covers one TCR beta chain sequence. Its antigen is unidentified. Primers: 60 Vbeta forward and 13 Jbeta reverse. Measured with immunoSEQ multiplex PCR; TCRdb has only the in-frame clones, and not every one. The sample lists fewer than 250,000 clones; roughly 80% were seen once. The sample belongs to a study of cytomegalovirus exposure and HLA in healthy donors. Study background: Researchers previously reported finding roughly 120 million unique TCR beta sequences from 170 million or so T cells. Study-level points and caveats: In an earlier analysis, in several hundred donors, most V segments appeared productive either ~90% or ~30% of the time.

From germline, CDR1 is MDHEN and CDR2 SYDVKM. The CDR3 totals 13 residues. Trimming stripped 8 bases from V and 2 bases from J, with 12 bases between. The sequencing input was PBMCs. This chain joins TRBV28 and TRBJ1-1; D call uncertain. This TCR was sampled from a woman aged 25 to 45 in good health and CMV-seropositive. The CDR3 nucleotides read TGTGCCAGCTTGGGTACAGTTAACACTGAAGCTTTCTTT. It yields the protein CASLGTVNTEAFF.